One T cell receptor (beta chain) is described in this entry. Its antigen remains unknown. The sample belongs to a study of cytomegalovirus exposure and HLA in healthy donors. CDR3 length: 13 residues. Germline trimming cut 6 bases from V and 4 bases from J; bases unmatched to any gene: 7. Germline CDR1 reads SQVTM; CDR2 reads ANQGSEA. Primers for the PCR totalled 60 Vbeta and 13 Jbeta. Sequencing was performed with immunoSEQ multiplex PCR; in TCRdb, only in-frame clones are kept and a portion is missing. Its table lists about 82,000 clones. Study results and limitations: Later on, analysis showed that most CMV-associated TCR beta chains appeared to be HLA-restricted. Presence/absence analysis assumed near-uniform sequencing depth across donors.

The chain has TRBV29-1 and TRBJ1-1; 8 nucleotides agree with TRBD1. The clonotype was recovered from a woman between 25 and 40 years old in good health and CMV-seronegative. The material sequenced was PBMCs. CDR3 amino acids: CSVSDRGGTEAFF. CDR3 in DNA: TGCAGCGTCTCCGACAGGGGTGGCACTGAAGCTTTCTTT.